This T cell receptor beta chain was found in a study of graft-versus-host responses after intestinal transplantation. Study context: Anti-thymocyte globulin induction preceded 2 to 4 years of tacrolimus and steroid maintenance in all recipients. Study-level points and caveats: GvH clones were found in recipient marrow; some appeared first in ileum or blood.

Clones were sequenced by immunoSEQ multiplex PCR, and TCRdb holds only the in-frame ones, with some missing. The table lists about 43,000 clones, roughly 94% of them singletons. This clone was counted only a few times. Its target is unknown. The CDR3 contains 14 residues. Deletions cut 10 bases from V and 4 bases from J, with 16 bases between. The germline CDR1 and CDR2 sequences are MDHEN and SYDVKM. This receptor was obtained from a human patient who received an intestinal transplant, so some T cells may come from the graft donor. This sequence joins TRBV28 and TRBJ1-4; weak D call: TRBD1 (6 bases). The sequenced sample was PBMCs, obtained roughly 51 weeks after intestinal transplant. The chain's CDR3 is CATQGAGVNEKLFF. The CDR3 DNA reads as TGTGCCACCCAAGGGGCAGGGGTTAATGAAAAACTGTTTTTT.